This TCR beta chain originates from a study of CD8 T cells in ankylosing spondylitis. Regarding the study as a whole: Disease-linked clones, CD8+, were relatively rare in peripheral blood. A TCR beta motif of several highly homologous variants seemed to mark ankylosing spondylitis blood. Clones tied to disease were said to be significantly enriched in matched ankylosing spondylitis synovial fluid.

This clonotype was seen repeatedly, ten times or more. No antigen is known for it. Each TCR beta library was made by quantitative 5'-RACE that incorporated molecular barcodes. TCRdb analysed the 5' RACE reads with MiXCR anew, one entry per CDR3 protein. The sample lists about 42,000 distinct CDR3 sequences, more than 3% occurring once. V was trimmed by 0 bases and J by 2 bases, leaving 10 bases between them. This CDR3 comprises 15 residues. In germline, CDR1 is SGDLS, CDR2 YYNGEE. This clonotype was sampled from a female donor with ankylosing spondylitis or in good health (not recorded which). The genes are TRBV9 and TRBJ2-3; D is unresolved. The sequenced material came from blood, either unsorted or a sorted T cell fraction (not recorded which). The CDR3 nucleotides read TGTGCCAGCAGCGTAGTTGGAGATACCACAGATACGCAGTATTTT. It specifies CASSVVGDTTDTQYF. Variable domain in full (rest from reference TRBV9 and TRBJ2-3): DSGVTQTPKHLITATGQRVTLRCSPRSGDLSVYWYQQSLDQGLQFLIQYYNGEERAKGNILERFSAQQFPDLHSELNLSSLELGDSALYFCASSVVGDTTDTQYFGPGTRLTVL.